This is a list of T cell receptor beta chains from one sample in a study of CD8 T cells in ankylosing spondylitis. One entry per CDR3 protein, called by TCRdb with MiXCR from the 5' RACE reads. The data contain 700,000 to 850,000 distinct CDR3 sequences, about 10% of them seen just once; the ten biggest clones take up 0.45% to 0.6%. Sequencing was performed on blood, either unsorted or a sorted T cell fraction (not recorded which). All receptors derive from a male donor with ankylosing spondylitis. The CDR3 runs from the conserved cysteine through the conserved F or W. Each record gives: J gene, clone size, V gene, CDR3 protein. A row's size may be missing; if present it is once, few, many or a size class.

j_gene: TRBJ2-7
abundance: many
v_gene: TRBV4-2
CDR3aa: CASSPLAGGTYEQYF

j_gene: TRBJ1-2
abundance: .
v_gene: TRBV7-2
CDR3aa: CASSRYEGNYGYTF

j_gene: TRBJ2-7
abundance: .
v_gene: TRBV29-1
CDR3aa: CSVAGQKPYEQYF

j_gene: TRBJ2-5
abundance: .
v_gene: TRBV24-1
CDR3aa: CATSAGGFVKTQYF

j_gene: TRBJ1-1
abundance: .
v_gene: TRBV7-2
CDR3aa: CASSPYHWNTEAFF

j_gene: TRBJ2-3
abundance: many
v_gene: TRBV7-2
CDR3aa: CASSLRGGIDTQYF

j_gene: TRBJ2-1
abundance: .
v_gene: TRBV7-2
CDR3aa: CASSSTAVSYNEQFF

j_gene: TRBJ2-3
abundance: few
v_gene: TRBV5-1
CDR3aa: CASSGRLSTDTQYF

j_gene: TRBJ2-7
abundance: few
v_gene: TRBV24-1
CDR3aa: CATSDATGGVYEQYF

j_gene: TRBJ2-2
abundance: few
v_gene: TRBV5-1
CDR3aa: CASSLLQGDGAGELFF

j_gene: TRBJ2-3
abundance: .
v_gene: TRBV29-1
CDR3aa: CSSTERGVADTQYF

j_gene: TRBJ1-1
abundance: .
v_gene: TRBV6-2/TRBV6-3
CDR3aa: CASSYSWGRNTEAFF

j_gene: TRBJ1-5
abundance: .
v_gene: TRBV5-1
CDR3aa: CASSLLEGGQPQHF

j_gene: TRBJ2-5
abundance: .
v_gene: TRBV2
CDR3aa: CASSTGTSIQETQYF

j_gene: TRBJ1-3
abundance: few
v_gene: TRBV7-2
CDR3aa: CASSLYWGAGNTIYF

j_gene: TRBJ2-5
abundance: .
v_gene: TRBV5-1
CDR3aa: CASSLFRRNQETQYF

j_gene: TRBJ2-5
abundance: few
v_gene: TRBV20-1
CDR3aa: CSARGEGAKQETQYF

j_gene: TRBJ1-4
abundance: .
v_gene: TRBV7-2
CDR3aa: CASRVSTNEKLFF

j_gene: TRBJ2-7
abundance: .
v_gene: TRBV7-2
CDR3aa: CASSSPSKSYEQYF

j_gene: TRBJ2-7
abundance: few
v_gene: TRBV5-1
CDR3aa: CASSVQGVWNYEQYF

j_gene: TRBJ2-5
abundance: .
v_gene: TRBV5-1
CDR3aa: CASSLRSPGAETQYF

j_gene: TRBJ1-2
abundance: few
v_gene: TRBV7-2
CDR3aa: CASSFGQGRNYGYTF

j_gene: TRBJ2-1
abundance: few
v_gene: TRBV24-1
CDR3aa: CATSGERMSSYNEQFF

j_gene: TRBJ2-7
abundance: few
v_gene: TRBV7-9
CDR3aa: CASSPHGYEQYF

j_gene: TRBJ1-1
abundance: few
v_gene: TRBV5-1
CDR3aa: CASSFGVETEAFF

j_gene: TRBJ1-3
abundance: many
v_gene: TRBV7-6
CDR3aa: CASSLGPLSGNTIYF

j_gene: TRBJ2-1
abundance: .
v_gene: TRBV10-3
CDR3aa: CAIKVLAGGGEQFF

j_gene: TRBJ2-5
abundance: many
v_gene: TRBV29-1
CDR3aa: CSSKEQQGAETQYF

j_gene: TRBJ2-1
abundance: many
v_gene: TRBV15
CDR3aa: CATSRDVSGRSNEQFF

j_gene: TRBJ2-2
abundance: .
v_gene: TRBV11-2
CDR3aa: CASSLGQRGELFF

j_gene: TRBJ2-7
abundance: .
v_gene: TRBV28
CDR3aa: CATAVTPQYEQYF

j_gene: TRBJ1-2
abundance: few
v_gene: TRBV18
CDR3aa: CASSPGGLYGYTF

j_gene: TRBJ2-5
abundance: many
v_gene: TRBV29-1
CDR3aa: CSVRDRQETQYF

j_gene: TRBJ2-1
abundance: many
v_gene: TRBV29-1
CDR3aa: CSVDASGRAYNEQFF

j_gene: TRBJ2-2
abundance: .
v_gene: TRBV7-9
CDR3aa: CASSLKDRANTGELFF

j_gene: TRBJ1-2
abundance: .
v_gene: TRBV5-5
CDR3aa: CASSLVGADGYTF

j_gene: TRBJ2-3
abundance: .
v_gene: TRBV5-1
CDR3aa: CASSWLDSTDTQYF

j_gene: TRBJ2-1
abundance: few
v_gene: TRBV7-8
CDR3aa: CASRRYRASYNEQFF

j_gene: TRBJ1-2
abundance: few
v_gene: TRBV15
CDR3aa: CATSGDSPRGYTF

j_gene: TRBJ2-3
abundance: .
v_gene: TRBV4-1
CDR3aa: CASRHPGLAGTSTDTQYF

j_gene: TRBJ2-7
abundance: .
v_gene: TRBV12-3/TRBV12-4
CDR3aa: CASRTRSRYEQYF

j_gene: TRBJ2-5
abundance: .
v_gene: TRBV19
CDR3aa: CASSRRGYRGETQYF

j_gene: TRBJ2-5
abundance: .
v_gene: TRBV5-1
CDR3aa: CASSSAGTQETQYF

j_gene: TRBJ1-1
abundance: many
v_gene: TRBV5-1
CDR3aa: CASSSQVSNTEAFF

j_gene: TRBJ2-4
abundance: few
v_gene: TRBV6-2/TRBV6-3
CDR3aa: CASSYRGLAKNIQYF

j_gene: TRBJ2-1
abundance: few
v_gene: TRBV6-2/TRBV6-3
CDR3aa: CASTVGYTQFF

j_gene: TRBJ1-6
abundance: few
v_gene: TRBV5-6
CDR3aa: CASSLLGQGVGSPLHF

j_gene: TRBJ1-4
abundance: .
v_gene: TRBV6-1
CDR3aa: CASSEAPGVGEKLFF

j_gene: TRBJ1-2
abundance: few
v_gene: TRBV20-1
CDR3aa: CSAHSGTGVLNPYGYTF

j_gene: TRBJ1-2
abundance: many
v_gene: TRBV7-2
CDR3aa: CASGLIGYTF